This T cell receptor (beta chain) is drawn from a study of blood T cell repertoires in COVID-19 (dated by TCRdb to between 2020 and 2021). In the study overall: Collaborator samples came from the United States, Italy and Spain and covered acute and convalescent phases of COVID-19. The material from the prospective study consisted of cDNA or gDNA derived from T cells, B-cell-depleted T cells, or PBMCs. Nearly every sample came with metadata listing a de-identified subject ID, COVID-19 status, age in years and sex. HLA class I and class II types, where available, came from metadata supplied by the sample provider rather than from assay-based typing. The repertoires were released in a freely available public database intended as a resource for research on the immune response to SARS-CoV-2. The samples were drawn from the first 160 participants of the ongoing ImmuneRACE study and from 1,254 subjects provided by 6 global collaborators. Deeply sampled blood TCRbeta repertoires from subjects exposed to, actively infected with, or recovered from COVID-19 were included in the dataset. Beyond this particular receptor, the publication reports: How much clinical and demographic metadata was included differed by source and by participant, and the metadata was provided uncurated.

A word on this clone: Its cognate antigen has yet to be identified. No per-base quality is available; no much larger clone lies one base away.

TCRbeta CDR3 regions were amplified from genomic DNA by means of the immunoSEQ Assay, a bias-controlled multiplex PCR. In the authors' own workflow: Within the assay, amplification of reference gene primers was used to estimate how many nucleated cells each sample contained. To quantify the absolute abundance of each unique TCRbeta CDR3 rearrangement, sequence reads were collapsed and filtered. For each sample, productive Simpson clonality was calculated by taking the square root of Simpson's diversity index across productive rearrangements. In TCRdb, the immuneACCESS table is reduced to in-frame sequences with V and J assigned. These tables do not hold every clone; where another copy was compared, an unresolved V gene accounts for under half, and the others remain unexplained. V and J calls and clone size are given by that table; D and trimming were obtained from the DNA. The sample table records approximately 52,000 clones; less than 95% of these occur just once. The ten biggest clones cover 2.5% to 4% of the sample.

At the junction V is shortened by 6 bases and J by 0 bases, with 11 bases in between. The CDR3 goes from the cysteine to the phenylalanine over 15 residues. The only DNA kept is the CDR3, 45 bases in frame from the first base. CDR1 and CDR2, looked up from the germline V gene (reference sequence), are MNHNY and SVGAGI. The collaborating institutions used their own protocols to collect whole blood in K2EDTA tubes. For TCRbeta analysis, collaborators shipped samples in one of three forms: frozen whole blood, isolated PBMCs, or DNA extracted from either of those sample types. The sequence was collected from a human donor in a cohort sampled during active COVID-19. The chain couples TRBV6-6 to TRBJ1-4, with no reliable assignment of the D segment. Specimen: peripheral blood. For the CDR3, the sequence is CASSLAGATNEKLFF. The nucleotide sequence is TGTGCCAGCAGCCTCGCGGGAGCAACTAATGAAAAACTGTTTTTT.